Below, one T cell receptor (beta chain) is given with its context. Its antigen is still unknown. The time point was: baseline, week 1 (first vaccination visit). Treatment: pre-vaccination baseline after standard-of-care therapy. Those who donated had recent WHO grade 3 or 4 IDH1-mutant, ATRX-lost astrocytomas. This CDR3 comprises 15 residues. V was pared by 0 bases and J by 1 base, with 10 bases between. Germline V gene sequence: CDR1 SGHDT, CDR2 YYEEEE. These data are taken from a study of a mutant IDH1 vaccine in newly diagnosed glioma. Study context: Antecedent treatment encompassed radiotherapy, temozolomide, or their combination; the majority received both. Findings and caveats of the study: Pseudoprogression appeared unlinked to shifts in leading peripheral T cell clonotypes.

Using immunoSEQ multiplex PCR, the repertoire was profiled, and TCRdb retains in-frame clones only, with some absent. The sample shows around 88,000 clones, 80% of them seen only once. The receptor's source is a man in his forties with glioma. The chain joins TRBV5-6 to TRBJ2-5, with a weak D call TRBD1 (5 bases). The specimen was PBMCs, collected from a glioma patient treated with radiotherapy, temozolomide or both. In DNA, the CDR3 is TGTGCCAGCAGCTTGGGGCAGGGTCCCCAAGAGACCCAGTACTTC. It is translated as CASSLGQGPQETQYF.